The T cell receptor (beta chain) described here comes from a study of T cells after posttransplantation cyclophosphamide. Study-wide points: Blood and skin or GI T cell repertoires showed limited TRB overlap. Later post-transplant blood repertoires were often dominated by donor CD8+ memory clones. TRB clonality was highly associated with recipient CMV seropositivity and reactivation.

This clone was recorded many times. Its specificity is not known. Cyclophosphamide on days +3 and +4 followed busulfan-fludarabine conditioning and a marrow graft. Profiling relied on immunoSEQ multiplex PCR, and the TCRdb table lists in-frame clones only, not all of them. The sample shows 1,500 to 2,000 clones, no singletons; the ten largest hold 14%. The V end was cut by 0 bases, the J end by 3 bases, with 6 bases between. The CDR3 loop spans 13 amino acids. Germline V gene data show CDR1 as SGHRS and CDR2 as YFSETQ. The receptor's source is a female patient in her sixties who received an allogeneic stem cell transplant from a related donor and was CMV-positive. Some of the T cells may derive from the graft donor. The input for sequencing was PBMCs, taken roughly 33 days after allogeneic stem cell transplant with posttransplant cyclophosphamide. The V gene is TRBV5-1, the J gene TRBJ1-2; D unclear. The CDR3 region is CASSLDGDYGYTF. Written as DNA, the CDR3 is TGCGCCAGCAGCTTGGACGGGGACTATGGCTACACCTTC.